This entry describes one T cell receptor (beta chain). The antigen is unknown. These data belong to a study of T cells in Graves' hyperthyroidism and ophthalmopathy. Findings and limits, study-wide: Blood also held most thyroid clonotypes expanded beyond 0.001.

Template material for amplifying TCR beta CDR3 regions consisted of RNA transcripts. The primer set for the first-round RT-PCR of the TCR CDR3 was HTBI. One entry per CDR3 protein results from TCRdb running MiXCR on the multiplex PCR reads. The sample contains some 720,000 distinct CDR3 sequences, about 16% of which appear only once. The CDR3 totals 13 residues. CDR1 and CDR2 from the germline V gene are KGHDR and SFDVKD. V was cut by 1 base and J by 8 bases, with 10 bases left in between. The TCR sequence derives from a man younger than 35 with Graves' hyperthyroidism. Material: blood. The chain carries TRBV24-1 and TRBJ1-1; D call uncertain. This CDR3 reads CATSDFTGREAFF. CDR3 bases: TGTGCCACCAGTGATTTTACTGGACGGGAAGCTTTCTTT.